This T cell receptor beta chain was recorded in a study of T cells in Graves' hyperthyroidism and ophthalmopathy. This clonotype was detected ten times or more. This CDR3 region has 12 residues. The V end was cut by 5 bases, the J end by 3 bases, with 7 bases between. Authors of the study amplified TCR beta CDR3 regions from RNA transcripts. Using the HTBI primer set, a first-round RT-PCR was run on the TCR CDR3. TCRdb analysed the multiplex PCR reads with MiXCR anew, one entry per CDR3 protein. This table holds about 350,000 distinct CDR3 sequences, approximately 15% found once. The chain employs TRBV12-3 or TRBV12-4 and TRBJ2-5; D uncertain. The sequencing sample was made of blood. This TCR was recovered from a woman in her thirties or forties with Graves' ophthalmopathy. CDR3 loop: CASSVSEETQYF. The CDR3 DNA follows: TGTGCCAGCAGTGTAAGTGAAGAGACCCAGTACTTC.